This record concerns one TCR beta chain sequence. Its antigen remains unknown. This sample is drawn from a study of cytomegalovirus exposure and HLA in healthy donors. The germline V gene encodes CDR1 MDHEN and CDR2 SYDVKM. With V trimmed by 8 bases and J by 7 bases, 2 bases remained unmatched. The CDR3 has 11 residues. Notes on the study in general: Information on immune exposure was restricted to one variable (CMV serostatus).

The PCR had 60 Vbeta and 13 Jbeta primers. Profiled with immunoSEQ multiplex PCR; TCRdb holds only in-frame clones, not every one. The profile shows approximately 220,000 clones, 76% of them singletons. The clonotype comes from a man aged 18 to 35 in good health and CMV-seronegative. The sequenced material came from PBMCs. The chain carries TRBV28 and TRBJ1-2; the match to TRBD1 covers 9 bases. The CDR3 protein is CASGQGLGYTF. In nucleotides, the CDR3 is TGTGCCAGCGGACAGGGGCTTGGCTACACCTTC.